The next 24 T cell receptor beta chains were all read from a single sample in a study of cytomegalovirus exposure and HLA in healthy donors. The PCR was carried out with 60 Vbeta primers and 13 Jbeta primers. The table came from immunoSEQ multiplex PCR; TCRdb's copy has only in-frame clones and leaves some out. Here the sample spans 150,000 to 200,000 clones, roughly four fifths being singletons. Sequencing input: PBMCs. The receptors stem from a man aged 50 to 59 in good health and CMV-seropositive.

V usage is TRBV28 and J usage is TRBJ1-2; D perhaps matches TRBD1 (6 bases). Looked up from germline, CDR1 is MDHEN and CDR2 is SYDVKM. This CDR3 contains 13 residues. Between the trimmed V and J ends, which lost 5 bases and 7 bases, there was a span of 14 bases. CDR3 protein: CASSPVGGGGYTF. CDR3 DNA: TGTGCCAGCAGTCCAGTAGGGGGGGGTGGCTACACCTTC.

The chain joins TRBV5-1 to TRBJ2-5; no firm D call. The DNA end is a closer match to TRBJ2-7, so the J assignment may be wrong. Germline V gene data show CDR1 as SGHRS and CDR2 as YFSETQ. This CDR3 is 11 amino acids long. The chain's CDR3 is CASSSAYEQYF. CDR3 coding DNA: TGCGCCAGCAGTTCCGCGTACGAGCAGTACTTC.

The J gene is TRBJ1-6, the V gene TRBV5-6; D gene unclear. Trimming pared 0 bases from V and 1 base from J, leaving 5 bases between. This CDR3 region has 15 residues. Germline V lookup: CDR1 SGHDT, CDR2 YYEEEE. In nucleotides, the CDR3 is TGTGCCAGCAGCTTGGACAGATCCTATAATTCACCCCTCCACTTT. Its protein product is CASSLDRSYNSPLHF.

This clone was detected only once. V is TRBV28 and J is TRBJ2-5; TRBD2 agrees at 15 bases. This CDR3 is 18 amino acids long. Per germline, CDR1 MDHEN and CDR2 SYDVKM. V shed 7 bases and J 5 bases; nucleotides not matched to a gene: 14. CDR3 sequence reads: CASNPIPGLAGGGETQYF. The CDR3 DNA reads as TGTGCCAGCAATCCAATTCCGGGACTAGCGGGGGGTGGTGAGACCCAGTACTTC.

The chain has TRBV4-3 and TRBJ2-2, with 10 bases aligning to TRBD1. V lost 4 bases, J lost 6 bases, and 5 bases stayed unmatched. CDR3 length equals 15 residues. Germline V gene data show CDR1 as LGHNA and CDR2 as YSLEER. The CDR3 loop reads CASSPDRGVPGELFF. DNA of the CDR3: TGCGCCAGCAGCCCGGACAGGGGGGTCCCCGGGGAGCTGTTTTTT.

The chain joins TRBV9 to TRBJ2-3; 7 bases fit TRBD1. V gave up 3 bases and J gave up 2 bases; unmatched junction bases: 6. Germline V gene data show CDR1 as SGDLS and CDR2 as YYNGEE. CDR3 length equals 15 residues. CDR3 DNA: TGTGCCAGCAGCGCCCGACAGGGATACACAGATACGCAGTATTTT. As protein: CASSARQGYTDTQYF.

This chain uses TRBV5-1 with TRBJ1-6, with 10 nucleotides matching TRBD1. With 4 bases clipped from V and 9 bases from J, the junction kept 7 bases outside the gene matches. CDR3 length: 15 residues. The germline gives CDR1 SGHRS, CDR2 YFSETQ. The CDR3 protein is CASSGGQGGGSPLHF. The CDR3 DNA is TGCGCCAGCAGCGGAGGACAGGGGGGTGGTTCACCCCTCCACTTT.

The J gene is TRBJ1-6, the V gene TRBV7-6; 10 nucleotides align to TRBD1. The trim removed 5 bases at V and 6 bases at J, leaving 10 bases unmatched. Germline loops: CDR1 SGHVS, CDR2 FNYEAQ. The CDR3 has 17 residues. The CDR3 is CASSPGQGDAVNSPLHF. CDR3 sequence (DNA): TGTGCCAGCAGCCCCGGACAGGGGGATGCCGTTAATTCACCCCTCCACTTT.

This clone was counted a few times. This rearrangement joins TRBV6-6 to TRBJ1-1; 7 bases map to TRBD1. The CDR3 consists of 14 residues. The V and J ends lost 5 bases and 0 bases, in that order; junction bases with no gene match: 3. CDR1 and CDR2 (germline): MNHNY, SVGAGI (reference sequence). CDR3 loop: CASSKQGMNTEAFF. The CDR3 DNA reads TGTGCCAGCAGTAAACAGGGGATGAACACTGAAGCTTTCTTT.

This sequence joins TRBV23-1 and TRBJ2-2; D might be TRBD1 (6 bases). TRBV23-1 is flagged as an ORF with uncertain function. The CDR3 is 18 amino acids. V gave up 0 bases and J gave up 3 bases, with 17 bases separating them. The CDR3 nucleotides are TGCGCCAGCAGTCAATCGTTGGGACACCACCACCACACCGGGGAGCTGTTTTTT. It codes for CASSQSLGHHHHTGELFF.

V and J are TRBV30 and TRBJ2-5, with TRBD2 matching 8 bases. Trimming removed 0 bases from V and 2 bases from J; junction bases left unmatched: 8. Per germline, CDR1 GTSNPN and CDR2 SVGIG (reference sequence). This CDR3 contains 16 residues. The CDR3 spells CAWSVRVAGPQETQYF. For the CDR3, the DNA is TGTGCCTGGAGTGTACGGGTAGCGGGGCCTCAAGAGACCCAGTACTTC.

Turning to this clone: At one boundary the junction diverges from the germline segment, which might be a read error. J is TRBJ1-1 and V is TRBV7-9, with D uncertain. From germline, CDR1 is SEHNR and CDR2 FQNEAQ (reference sequence). This CDR3 has 15 residues. In DNA form, the CDR3 reads TGTTCCAGCAGCTTATCCCTCGGTATGAACACTGAAGCTTTCTTT. Translating it yields CSSSLSLGMNTEAFF.

This clone was seen a single time. J is TRBJ2-2 and V is TRBV18; D gene uncertain. The germline gives CDR1 KGHSH, CDR2 LQKENI. The V and J ends lost 1 base and 6 bases respectively, with 9 bases between them. The CDR3 has 14 amino acids. CDR3 region: CASSPQRAPGELFF. CDR3 DNA: TGTGCCAGCTCACCACAAAGAGCCCCCGGGGAGCTGTTTTTT.

The V gene is TRBV19, the J gene TRBJ1-5; 8 positions agree with TRBD1. V was pared by 5 bases and J by 4 bases, with 7 bases of the junction left unmatched. The CDR3 sequence is 15 residues long. The germline V gene encodes CDR1 LNHDA and CDR2 SQIVND (reference sequence). The CDR3 coding sequence is TGTGCCAGTAGTCCTTCGACAGGGGTAAATCAGCCCCAGCATTTT. Its protein is CASSPSTGVNQPQHF.

The V and J genes are TRBV15 and TRBJ2-3; 9 positions agree with TRBD2. The CDR3 is made up of 15 amino acids. Germline CDR1 is LNHNV and CDR2 is YYDKDF (reference sequence). The junction had 7 bases not matched to a gene; V was cut back by 3 bases and J by 6 bases. This chain's CDR3 is CATSSITSGWDTQYF. The CDR3 DNA is TGTGCCACCAGCAGTATTACTAGCGGGTGGGATACGCAGTATTTT.

This clone has more than one count but fewer than ten. This chain uses TRBV28 with TRBJ2-3; the match to TRBD2 covers 11 bases. This CDR3 comprises 16 residues. CDR1 is MDHEN and CDR2 is SYDVKM in the germline V gene. Germline trimming cut 2 bases from V and 3 bases from J; bases unmatched to any gene: 4. The CDR3 reads CASSLTSGGGTDTQYF. In DNA, the CDR3 is TGTGCCAGCAGTTTAACTAGCGGGGGTGGGACAGATACGCAGTATTTT.

The rearrangement links TRBV11-3 to TRBJ2-1; 10 bases align to TRBD2. The CDR3 runs to 18 residues. Germline V gene lookup returns CDR1 SGHNT and CDR2 YENEEA. The ends lost 5 bases at V and 4 bases at J; junction bases unmatched: 14. CDR3 bases: TGTGCCAGCAGCGGGGGGGCTAGCGGGAGTGTCCGATACAATGAGCAGTTCTTC. This sequence encodes CASSGGASGSVRYNEQFF.

The chain has TRBV19 and TRBJ2-7; 13 bases match TRBD2. Trimming removed 2 bases from V and 6 bases from J; junction bases left unmatched: 7. CDR3 length: 16 amino acids. The germline V gene has CDR1 LNHDA and CDR2 SQIVND (reference sequence). This CDR3 is CASSITQLAGGREQYF. The CDR3 DNA is TGTGCCAGTAGTATAACCCAACTAGCGGGAGGGCGCGAGCAGTACTTC.

The chain is built from TRBV7-9 and TRBJ2-5; D gene ambiguous. V lost 2 bases, J lost 2 bases, and 9 bases lay in between. The V gene's germline CDR1 is SEHNR and CDR2 FQNEAQ (reference sequence). The CDR3 runs 14 residues. The CDR3 DNA reads TGTGCCAGCAGCTTAAGCCTAGGTCAAGAGACCCAGTACTTC. Protein sequence: CASSLSLGQETQYF.

J is TRBJ2-7 and V is TRBV10-3; TRBD2 matches at 8 bases. With 2 bases clipped from V and 0 bases from J, the junction kept 3 bases outside the gene matches. The germline V gene has CDR1 ENHRY and CDR2 SYGVKD. The CDR3 is 15 amino acids. In DNA form, the CDR3 reads TGTGCCATCAGTGAGATTAGCGGGGTCTCCTACGAGCAGTACTTC. Its protein is CAISEISGVSYEQYF.

The count of this clone is one. The chain has TRBV19 and TRBJ1-4; 7 positions agree with TRBD1. Germline CDR1 is LNHDA and CDR2 is SQIVND (reference sequence). The ends lost 7 bases at V and 6 bases at J; junction bases unmatched: 8. CDR3 length equals 14 residues. In nucleotides, the CDR3 is TGTGCCAGTATCGGGGGACAGAGGTATGAAAAACTGTTTTTT. This codes for CASIGGQRYEKLFF. Full variable domain (outside the CDR3, taken from reference TRBV19 and TRBJ1-4): DGGITQSPKYLFRKEGQNVTLSCEQNLNHDAMYWYRQDPGQGLRLIYYSQIVNDFQKGDIAEGYSVSREKKESFPLTVTSAQKNPTAFYLCASIGGQRYEKLFFGSGTQLSVL.

The CDR3 spells CASSFSDGYTF. CDR3 nucleotides: TGCGCCAGCAGCTTTTCAGATGGCTACACCTTC. This rearrangement joins TRBV5-1 to TRBJ1-2; D unclear. This CDR3 is built from 11 residues. V was shortened by 2 bases and J by 6 bases, with 5 bases between the two germline ends. Per the germline V gene, CDR1 is SGHRS and CDR2 is YFSETQ.

The J gene is TRBJ2-7, the V gene TRBV11-2; 11 bases are a match to TRBD1. Germline V gene sequence: CDR1 SGHAT, CDR2 FQNNGV. This CDR3 spans 15 amino acids. V lost 5 bases to trimming and J lost 3 bases; unmatched junction nucleotides: 6. CDR3 DNA sequence: TGTGCCAGCAGCCTAACCGGGACAGGGGGCTACGAGCAGTACTTC. It yields the protein CASSLTGTGGYEQYF.

The rearrangement joins TRBV4-3 to TRBJ2-7; 7 bases fit TRBD1. Looked up from germline, CDR1 is LGHNA and CDR2 is YSLEER. The CDR3 has 13 amino acids. J gave up 5 bases and V 4 bases, and 5 bases lay outside the gene matches. CDR3: CASSLTGFHEQYF. The DNA of the CDR3 is TGCGCCAGCAGCCTGACAGGGTTCCACGAGCAGTACTTC.